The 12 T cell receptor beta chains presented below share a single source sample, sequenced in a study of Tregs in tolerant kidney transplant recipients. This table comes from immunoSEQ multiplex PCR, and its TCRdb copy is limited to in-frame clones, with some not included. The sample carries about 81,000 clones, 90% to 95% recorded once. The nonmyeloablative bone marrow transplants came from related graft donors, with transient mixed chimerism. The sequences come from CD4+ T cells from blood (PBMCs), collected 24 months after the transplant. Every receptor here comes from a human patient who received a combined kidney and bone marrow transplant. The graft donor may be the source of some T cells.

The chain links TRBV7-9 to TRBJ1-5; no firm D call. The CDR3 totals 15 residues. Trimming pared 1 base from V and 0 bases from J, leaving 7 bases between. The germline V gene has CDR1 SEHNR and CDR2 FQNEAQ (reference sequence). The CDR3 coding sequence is TGTGCCAGCAGCTTAGGAGGGTATAGCAATCAGCCCCAGCATTTT. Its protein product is CASSLGGYSNQPQHF.

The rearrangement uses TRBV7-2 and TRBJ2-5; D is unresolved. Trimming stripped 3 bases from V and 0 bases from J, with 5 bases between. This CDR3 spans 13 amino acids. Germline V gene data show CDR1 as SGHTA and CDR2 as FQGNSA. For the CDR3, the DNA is TGTGCCAGCAGCTTGTACTACCAAGAGACCCAGTACTTC. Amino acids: CASSLYYQETQYF.

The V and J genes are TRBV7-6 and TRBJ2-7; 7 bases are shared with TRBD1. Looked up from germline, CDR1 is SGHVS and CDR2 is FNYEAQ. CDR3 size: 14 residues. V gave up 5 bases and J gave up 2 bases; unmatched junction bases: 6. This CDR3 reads CASSTYRGPYEQYF. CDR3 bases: TGTGCCAGCAGCACATACAGGGGTCCCTACGAGCAGTACTTC. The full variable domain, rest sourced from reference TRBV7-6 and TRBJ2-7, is GAGVSQSPRYKVTKRGQDVALRCDPISGHVSLYWYRQALGQGPEFLTYFNYEAQQDKSGLPNDRFSAERPEGSISTLTIQRTEQRDSAMYRCASSTYRGPYEQYFGPGTRLTVT.

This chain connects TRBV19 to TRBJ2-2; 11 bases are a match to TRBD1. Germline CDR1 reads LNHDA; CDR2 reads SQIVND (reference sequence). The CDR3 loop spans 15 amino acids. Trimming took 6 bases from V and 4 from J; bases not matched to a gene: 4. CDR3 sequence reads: CASRPGTGGTGELFF. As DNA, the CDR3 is TGTGCCAGTAGACCCGGGACAGGGGGCACCGGGGAGCTGTTTTTT.

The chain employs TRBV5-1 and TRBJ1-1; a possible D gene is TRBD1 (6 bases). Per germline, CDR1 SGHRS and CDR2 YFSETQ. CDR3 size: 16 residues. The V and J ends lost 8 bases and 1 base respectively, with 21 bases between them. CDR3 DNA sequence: TGCGCCAGTCAACCCCGATTACAGGGCCCGAACACTGAAGCTTTCTTT. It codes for CASQPRLQGPNTEAFF.

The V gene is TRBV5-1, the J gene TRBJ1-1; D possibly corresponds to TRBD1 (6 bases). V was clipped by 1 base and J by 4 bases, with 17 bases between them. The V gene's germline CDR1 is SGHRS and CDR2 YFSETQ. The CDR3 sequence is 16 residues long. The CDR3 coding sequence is TGCGCCAGCAGCTTGTTGTCAGGGGATTATGTCACTGAAGCTTTCTTT. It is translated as CASSLLSGDYVTEAFF.

The CDR3 region has the DNA TGTGCCAGCTCAGCCGTACAGGCAATTATGAACACTGAAGCTTTCTTT. Translating it yields CASSAVQAIMNTEAFF. This chain uses TRBV18 with TRBJ1-1; tentatively, D is TRBD1 (5 bases). Trimming shortened V by 5 bases and J by 0 bases, and 16 bases separated the two germline ends. Germline loops: CDR1 KGHSH, CDR2 LQKENI. CDR3 length: 16 amino acids.

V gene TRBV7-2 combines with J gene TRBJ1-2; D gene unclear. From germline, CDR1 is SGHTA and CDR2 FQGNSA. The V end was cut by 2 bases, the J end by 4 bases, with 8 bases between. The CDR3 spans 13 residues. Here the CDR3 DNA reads TGTGCCAGCAGCTTATTGAGATCCTATGGCTACACCTTC. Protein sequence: CASSLLRSYGYTF.

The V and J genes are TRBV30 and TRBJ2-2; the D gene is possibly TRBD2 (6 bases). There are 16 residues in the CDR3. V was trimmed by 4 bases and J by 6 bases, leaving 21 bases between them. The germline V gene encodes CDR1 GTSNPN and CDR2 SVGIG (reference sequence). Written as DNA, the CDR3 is TGTGCCTGGACTCCGGGGACTCTCACACTCCCCGGGGAGCTGTTTTTT. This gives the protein CAWTPGTLTLPGELFF. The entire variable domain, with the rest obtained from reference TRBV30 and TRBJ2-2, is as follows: SQTIHQWPATLVQPVGSPLSLECTVEGTSNPNLYWYRQAAGRGLQLLFYSVGIGQISSEVPQNLSASRPQDRQFILSSKKLLLSDSGFYLCAWTPGTLTLPGELFFGEGSRLTVL.

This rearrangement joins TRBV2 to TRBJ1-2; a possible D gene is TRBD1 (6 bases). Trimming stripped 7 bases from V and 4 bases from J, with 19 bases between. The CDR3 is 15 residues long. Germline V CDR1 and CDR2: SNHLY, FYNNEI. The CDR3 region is CASNDPRTDSYGYTF. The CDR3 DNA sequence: TGTGCCAGCAATGACCCTCGGACGGACAGCTATGGCTACACCTTC.

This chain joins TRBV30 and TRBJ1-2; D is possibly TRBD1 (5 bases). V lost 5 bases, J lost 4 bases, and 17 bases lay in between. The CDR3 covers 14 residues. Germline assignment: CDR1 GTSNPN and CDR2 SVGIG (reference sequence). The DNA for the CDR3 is TGTGCCTGGGGTCTATCGTTAGGGGCCTATGGCTACACCTTC. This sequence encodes CAWGLSLGAYGYTF.

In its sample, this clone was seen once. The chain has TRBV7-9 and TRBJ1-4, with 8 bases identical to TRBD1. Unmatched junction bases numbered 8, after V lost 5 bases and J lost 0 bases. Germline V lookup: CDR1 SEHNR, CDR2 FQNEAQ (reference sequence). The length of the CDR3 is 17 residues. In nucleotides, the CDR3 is TGTGCCAGCAGCCAGACAGGGGCGGGGGCAACTAATGAAAAACTGTTTTTT. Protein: CASSQTGAGATNEKLFF.